This TCR beta chain was identified in a study of Graves' ophthalmopathy and Graves' hyperthyroidism (dated by TCRdb to 2016 to 2019). For the wider study: Peripheral blood samples were taken at the time of initial diagnosis, before any treatment was given. TCR beta repertoire signatures were used to distinguish Graves' ophthalmopathy from Graves' hyperthyroidism and to predict progression to ophthalmopathy. In total, 135 blood samples were TCR-sequenced: 40 to 45 ophthalmopathy, under 80 hyperthyroidism and roughly 17 hyperthyroidism-to-ophthalmopathy patients. To explore V-J signatures distinguishing ophthalmopathy from hyperthyroidism, a discovery set of 100 patients (about 43 ophthalmopathy, 57 stable hyperthyroidism) was enrolled. For independent validation, a separate cohort was made up of 18 to 20 hyperthyroidism patients plus 17 patients who later progressed from hyperthyroidism to ophthalmopathy. In five or six hyperthyroidism patients, the T-cell repertoire of thyroid tissue was compared with the T-cell repertoire of blood. Once sampling was done, hyperthyroidism patients were given methimazole at a starting dose of 30 mg daily, while ophthalmopathy patients were given high-dose intravenous methylprednisolone. The 75 to 100 discovery patients were divided at random into training and test sets in a 7:3 ratio. Summary of the overall study and its limitations: Sample size was not statistically predetermined, and group allocation was not concealed from the investigators. Most expanded thyroid clonotypes with a frequency above 0.001 also appeared in blood, which suggests that blood repertoires may reflect the immune response in the thyroid. In validation, the model predicted ophthalmopathy progression with 55% to 71% sensitivity and roughly 72% specificity; about a dozen predicted patients were CT-confirmed with GO in a median of approximately six months. Ophthalmopathy was separated from stable hyperthyroidism by the 13-signature model with 85% to 90% sensitivity and 81% to 84% specificity in cross-validation and with 80%/75% in the test set.

The ophthalmopathy patients had moderately to severely active disease, with a Clinical Activity Score of 3 or higher, a NOSPECS grade of 4 or higher, and a disease duration of less than 3 months. Patients with other autoimmune diseases, uncontrolled infections, pregnancy or lactation were excluded. Diagnosis was based on clinical symptoms, serum thyroxine, TRAb, thyroid ultrasound and orbital computed tomography. Ficoll-Paque density gradient centrifugation was used to isolate PBMCs from under 11 ml of fresh peripheral blood. Total RNA was extracted with Trizol reagent and quality-checked on an Agilent 2100 Bioanalyzer. In the case of this clonotype: The antigen it binds to is not known. Base qualities were left out, and no much larger clone turns up one base away.

From the cysteine up to the phenylalanine, the CDR3 has a length of 17 residues. Only CDR3 DNA remains: 51 bases, in frame from the first base. V is pruned by 3 bases and J by 0 bases, leaving 8 bases of the junction without a gene match. TCR beta CDR3 regions were amplified from RNA transcripts for repertoire sequencing. HTBI primers and the Qiagen OneStep RT-PCR kit were used in a first-round RT-PCR, which was followed by a second-round multiplex PCR, size selection and purification. Libraries were sequenced on an Illumina HiSeq2000 using paired-end 100 bp reads. For the original study's pipeline: SOAPnuke was used for read processing, and reads with adapters, uncalled bases, a mean Phred below 15, or no exact constant-primer or identifier match were discarded. High-quality paired reads were merged with COPE v1.2.5. Each unique nucleotide sequence was defined as a clonotype, and clonotypes were aligned to IMGT TRB V, D and J references with MiTCR v1.1. The analysis was limited to V-J combinations with a frequency above 0.0001, which together covered over 99% of the repertoires. A TCR clonal expansion and chaos score per V-J combination was defined as the ratio of F50 clonal expansion to chaos observed in the TCRdist matrix. Welch's t-statistics and random forest were used to narrow the features down to roughly twelve V-J combinations, which were then fed into a naive Bayes classifier. Thyroid-blood repertoire similarity was quantified with the Morisita-Horn index. The raw public reads went through TCRdb reprocessing: fastp at Q25, MiXCR clone calling, in-frame beta chains kept. Identical CDR3 proteins give one entry, which carries the most common genes and DNA. V and J calls and clone size were set by TCRdb, not the authors. Counted in this sample were 150,000 or so distinct CDR3 sequences; 39% of them appeared once. The biggest ten clones account for around 8.9% of the sample.

The sequence is built from TRBV12-3 or TRBV12-4 and TRBJ2-5; 9 bases in the junction line up with TRBD2. The sequence was obtained from a man aged 30 to 39 with Graves' ophthalmopathy. Donor details come from another sample of the same person, matched by shared clones. The sample consisted of peripheral blood. The CDR3 has the sequence CASSFGSGGTYQETQYF. The nucleotide sequence is TGTGCCAGCAGTTTTGGTAGCGGGGGAACGTACCAAGAGACCCAGTACTTC.